This T cell receptor (beta chain) was captured in a study of blood T cell repertoires in COVID-19. Germline V lookup: CDR1 SEHNR, CDR2 FQNEAQ (reference sequence). Trimming took 5 bases from V and 6 from J; bases not matched to a gene: 7. This CDR3 comprises 15 residues. Authors' methods: For nucleated cells, counts were estimated from reference gene primer amplification. Sequencing was performed with immunoSEQ multiplex PCR; in TCRdb, only in-frame clones are kept and a portion is missing. That table is the source of V, J and clone size, and D and trimming were worked out from the DNA. The data show under 100,000 clones, 70% to 90% seen once.

The sequence was collected from a man aged 30-40 years with acute or convalescent COVID-19. The chain recombines TRBV7-9 with TRBJ2-1; 10 nucleotides align to TRBD2. Input material: peripheral blood. As DNA, the CDR3 is TGTGCCAGCAGCCCAGAGGGACTAGCGACCAATGAGCAGTTCTTC. Encoded protein: CASSPEGLATNEQFF.